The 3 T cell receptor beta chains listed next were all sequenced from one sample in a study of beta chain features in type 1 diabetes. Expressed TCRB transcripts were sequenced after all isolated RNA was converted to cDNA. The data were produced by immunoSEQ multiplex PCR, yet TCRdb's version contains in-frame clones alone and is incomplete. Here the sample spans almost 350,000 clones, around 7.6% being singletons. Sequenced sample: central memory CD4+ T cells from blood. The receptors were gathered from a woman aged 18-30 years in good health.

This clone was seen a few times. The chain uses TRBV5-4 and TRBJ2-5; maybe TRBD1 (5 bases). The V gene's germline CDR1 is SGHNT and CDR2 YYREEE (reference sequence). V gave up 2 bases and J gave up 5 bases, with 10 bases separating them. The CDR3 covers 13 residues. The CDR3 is CASSLGVRETQYF. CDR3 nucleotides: TGTGCCAGCAGCTTAGGGGTTCGCGAGACCCAGTACTTC.

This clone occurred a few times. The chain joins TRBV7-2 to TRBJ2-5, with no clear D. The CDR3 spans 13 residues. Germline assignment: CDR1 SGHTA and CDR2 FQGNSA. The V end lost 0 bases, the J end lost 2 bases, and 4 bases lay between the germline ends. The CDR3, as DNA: TGTGCCAGCAGCTTAGCCGATCAAGAGACCCAGTACTTC. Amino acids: CASSLADQETQYF.

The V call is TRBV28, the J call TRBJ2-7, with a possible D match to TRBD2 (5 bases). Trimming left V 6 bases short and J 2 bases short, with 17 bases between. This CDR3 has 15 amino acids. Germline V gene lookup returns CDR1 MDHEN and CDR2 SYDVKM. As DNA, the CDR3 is TGTGCCAGCAGCTACAAGGACTCAAGAGCCTACGAGCAGTACTTC. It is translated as CASSYKDSRAYEQYF.